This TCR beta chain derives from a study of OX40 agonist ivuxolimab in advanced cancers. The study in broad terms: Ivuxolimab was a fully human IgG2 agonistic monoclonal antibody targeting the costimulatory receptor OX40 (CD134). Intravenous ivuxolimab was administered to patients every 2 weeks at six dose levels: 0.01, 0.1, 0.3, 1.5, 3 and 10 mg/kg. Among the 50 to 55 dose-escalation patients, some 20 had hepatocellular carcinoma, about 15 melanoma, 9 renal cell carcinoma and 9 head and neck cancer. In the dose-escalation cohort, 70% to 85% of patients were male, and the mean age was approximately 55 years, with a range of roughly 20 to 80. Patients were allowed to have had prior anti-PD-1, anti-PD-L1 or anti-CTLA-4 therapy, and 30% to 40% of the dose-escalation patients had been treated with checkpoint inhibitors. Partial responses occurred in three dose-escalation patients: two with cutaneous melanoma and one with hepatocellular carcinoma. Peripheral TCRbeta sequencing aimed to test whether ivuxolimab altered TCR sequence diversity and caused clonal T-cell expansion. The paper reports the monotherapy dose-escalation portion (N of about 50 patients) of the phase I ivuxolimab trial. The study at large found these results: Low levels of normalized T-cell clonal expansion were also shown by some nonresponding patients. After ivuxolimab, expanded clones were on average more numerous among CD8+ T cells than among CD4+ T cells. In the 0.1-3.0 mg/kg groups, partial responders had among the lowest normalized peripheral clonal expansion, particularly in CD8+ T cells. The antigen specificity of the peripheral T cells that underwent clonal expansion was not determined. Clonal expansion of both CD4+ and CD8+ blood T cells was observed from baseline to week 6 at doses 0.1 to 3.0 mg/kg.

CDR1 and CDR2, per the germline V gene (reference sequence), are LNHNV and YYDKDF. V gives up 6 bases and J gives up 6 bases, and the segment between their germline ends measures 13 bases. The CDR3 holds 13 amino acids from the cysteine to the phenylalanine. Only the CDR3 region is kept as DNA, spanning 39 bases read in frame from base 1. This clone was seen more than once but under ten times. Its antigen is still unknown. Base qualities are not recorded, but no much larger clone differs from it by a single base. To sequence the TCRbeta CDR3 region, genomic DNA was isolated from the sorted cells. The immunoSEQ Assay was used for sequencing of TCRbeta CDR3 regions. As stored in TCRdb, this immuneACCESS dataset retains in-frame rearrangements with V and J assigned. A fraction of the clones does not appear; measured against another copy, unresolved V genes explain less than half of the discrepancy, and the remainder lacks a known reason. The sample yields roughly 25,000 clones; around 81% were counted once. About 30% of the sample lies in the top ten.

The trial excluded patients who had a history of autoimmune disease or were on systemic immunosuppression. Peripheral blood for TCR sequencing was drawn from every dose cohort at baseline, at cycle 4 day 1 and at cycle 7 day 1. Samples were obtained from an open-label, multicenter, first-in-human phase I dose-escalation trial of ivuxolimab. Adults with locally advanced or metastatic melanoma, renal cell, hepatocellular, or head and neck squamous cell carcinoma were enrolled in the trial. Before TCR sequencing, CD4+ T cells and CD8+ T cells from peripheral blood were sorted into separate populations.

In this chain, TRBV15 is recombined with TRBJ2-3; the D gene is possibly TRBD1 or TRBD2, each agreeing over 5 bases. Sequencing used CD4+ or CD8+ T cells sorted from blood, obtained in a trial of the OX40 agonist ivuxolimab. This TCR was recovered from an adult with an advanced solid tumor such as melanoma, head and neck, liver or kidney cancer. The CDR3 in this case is CATSWDQEDTQYF. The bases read TGTGCCACCAGTTGGGACCAAGAGGATACGCAGTATTTT.